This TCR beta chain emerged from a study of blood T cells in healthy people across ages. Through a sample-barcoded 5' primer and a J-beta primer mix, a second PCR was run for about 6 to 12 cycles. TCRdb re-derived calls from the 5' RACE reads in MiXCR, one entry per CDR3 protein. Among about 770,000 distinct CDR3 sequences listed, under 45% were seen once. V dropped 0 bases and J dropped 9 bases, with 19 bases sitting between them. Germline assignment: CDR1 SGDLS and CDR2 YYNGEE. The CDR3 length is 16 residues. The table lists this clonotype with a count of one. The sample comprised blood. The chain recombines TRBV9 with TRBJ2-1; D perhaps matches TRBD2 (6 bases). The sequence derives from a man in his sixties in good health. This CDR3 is CASSVGLEAVAVEQFF. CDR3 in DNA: TGTGCCAGCAGCGTAGGCCTAGAAGCGGTAGCGGTTGAGCAGTTCTTC.